This T cell receptor beta chain derives from a study of cytomegalovirus exposure and HLA in healthy donors. PCR used 60 Vbeta primers and 13 Jbeta primers. Clones were read by immunoSEQ multiplex PCR, and TCRdb kept only the in-frame ones, dropping some. The table records over 50,000 clones, more than 70% of them present only once. This CDR3 has 16 amino acids. Germline loops: CDR1 LNHDA, CDR2 SQIVND (reference sequence). V shed 5 bases, J shed 1 base, and the junction held 6 bases outside the gene matches. With respect to this clone: The target antigen is unknown.

General study findings and limits: Per published accounts, TCR beta sequences correctly predicted the HLA-A and HLA-B alleles of most subjects.

This clonotype originated in a man over 45 in good health and CMV-seropositive. The sequencing input was PBMCs. This chain connects TRBV19 to TRBJ2-1; 9 nucleotides agree with TRBD2. This CDR3 reads CASSARGGGSYNEQFF. In DNA, the CDR3 is TGTGCCAGTAGTGCGCGGGGGGGCGGGTCCTACAATGAGCAGTTCTTC.